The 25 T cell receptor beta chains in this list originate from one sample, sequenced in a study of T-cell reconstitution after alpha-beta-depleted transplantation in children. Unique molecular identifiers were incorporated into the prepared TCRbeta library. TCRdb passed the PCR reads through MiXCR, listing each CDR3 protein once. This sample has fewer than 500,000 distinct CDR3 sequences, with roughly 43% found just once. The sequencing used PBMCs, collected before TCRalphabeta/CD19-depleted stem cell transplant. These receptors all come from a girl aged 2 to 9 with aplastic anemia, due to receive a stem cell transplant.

This CDR3 is CSARISGRETGELFF. The CDR3 nucleotides read TGCAGTGCTAGAATTAGCGGGAGGGAAACCGGGGAGCTGTTTTTT. The chain combines TRBV20-1 with TRBJ2-2; 11 bases are a match to TRBD2. V lost 2 bases and J lost 5; bases outside the gene matches: 4. CDR3 length equals 15 residues. Germline CDR1 and CDR2: DFQATT and SNEGSKA (reference sequence).

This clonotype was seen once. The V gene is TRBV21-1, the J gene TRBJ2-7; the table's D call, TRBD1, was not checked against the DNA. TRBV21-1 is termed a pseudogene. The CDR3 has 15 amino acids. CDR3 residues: CASSPQDAVSYEQYF. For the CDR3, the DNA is TGTGCCAGCAGCCCCCAGGACGCAGTTTCCTACGAGCAGTACTTC.

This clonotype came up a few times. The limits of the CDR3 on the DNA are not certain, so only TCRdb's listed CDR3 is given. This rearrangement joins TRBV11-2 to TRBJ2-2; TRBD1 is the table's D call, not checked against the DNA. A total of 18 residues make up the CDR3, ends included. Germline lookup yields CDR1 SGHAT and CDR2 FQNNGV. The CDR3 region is CASSLYILDRGQAGELFF.

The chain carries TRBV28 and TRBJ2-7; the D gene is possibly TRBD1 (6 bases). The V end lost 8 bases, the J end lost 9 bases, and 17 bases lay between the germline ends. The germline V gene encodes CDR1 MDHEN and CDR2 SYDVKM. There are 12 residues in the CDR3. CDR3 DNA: TGTGCCAGCTCGGGCGGTCTCAGGGGGCAGTACTTC. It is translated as CASSGGLRGQYF.

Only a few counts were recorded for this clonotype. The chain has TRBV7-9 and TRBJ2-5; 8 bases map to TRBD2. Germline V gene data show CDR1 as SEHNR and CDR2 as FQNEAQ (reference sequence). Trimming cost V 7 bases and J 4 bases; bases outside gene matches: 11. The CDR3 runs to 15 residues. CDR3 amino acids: CASKLVLSGGETQYF. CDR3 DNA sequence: TGTGCCAGCAAACTCGTCCTCAGCGGGGGAGAGACCCAGTACTTC.

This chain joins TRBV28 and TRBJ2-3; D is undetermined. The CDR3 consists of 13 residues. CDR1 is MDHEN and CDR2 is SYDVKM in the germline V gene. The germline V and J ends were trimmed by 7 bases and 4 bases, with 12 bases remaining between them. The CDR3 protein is CASTSPWPDTQYF. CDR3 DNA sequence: TGTGCCAGCACAAGTCCTTGGCCAGATACGCAGTATTTT.

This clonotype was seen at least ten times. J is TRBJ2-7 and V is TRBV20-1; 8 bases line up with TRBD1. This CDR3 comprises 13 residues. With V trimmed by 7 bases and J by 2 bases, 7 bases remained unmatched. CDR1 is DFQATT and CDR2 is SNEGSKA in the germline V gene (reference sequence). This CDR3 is CSVMDRETYEQYF. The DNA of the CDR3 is TGCAGTGTCATGGACAGGGAAACCTACGAGCAGTACTTC.

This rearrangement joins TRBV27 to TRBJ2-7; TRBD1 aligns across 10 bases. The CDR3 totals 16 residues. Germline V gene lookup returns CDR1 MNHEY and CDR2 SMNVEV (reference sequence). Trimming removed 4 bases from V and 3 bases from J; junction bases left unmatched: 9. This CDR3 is CASSSPYGTGVYEQYF. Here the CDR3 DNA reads TGTGCCAGCAGTTCCCCATATGGGACAGGGGTCTACGAGCAGTACTTC.

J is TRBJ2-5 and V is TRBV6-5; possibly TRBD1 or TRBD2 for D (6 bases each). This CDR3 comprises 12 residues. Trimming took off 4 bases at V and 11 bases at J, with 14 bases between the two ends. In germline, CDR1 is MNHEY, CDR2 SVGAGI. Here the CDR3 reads CASSSGGGVQYF. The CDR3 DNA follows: TGTGCCAGCAGTTCTGGGGGCGGGGTGCAGTACTTC.

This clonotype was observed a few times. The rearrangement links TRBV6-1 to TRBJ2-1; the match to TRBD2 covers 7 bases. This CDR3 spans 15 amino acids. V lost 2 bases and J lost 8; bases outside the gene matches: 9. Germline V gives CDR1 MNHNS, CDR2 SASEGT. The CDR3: CASSERREGHHEQFF. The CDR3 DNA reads TGTGCCAGCAGTGAAAGGAGGGAGGGGCATCATGAGCAGTTCTTC.

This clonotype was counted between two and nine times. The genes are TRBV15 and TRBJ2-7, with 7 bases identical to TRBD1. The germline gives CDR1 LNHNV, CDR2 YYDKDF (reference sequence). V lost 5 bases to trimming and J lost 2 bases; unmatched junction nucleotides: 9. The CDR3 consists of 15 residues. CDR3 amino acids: CATSGMTGTAYEQYF. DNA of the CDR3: TGTGCCACCAGCGGGATGACCGGGACAGCCTACGAGCAGTACTTC.

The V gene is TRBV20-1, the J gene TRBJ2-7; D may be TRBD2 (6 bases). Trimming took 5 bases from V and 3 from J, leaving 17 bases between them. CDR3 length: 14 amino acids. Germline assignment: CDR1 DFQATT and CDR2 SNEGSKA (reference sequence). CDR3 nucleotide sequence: TGCAGTGCTCGGGACTCCGGGGAACTCTACGAGCAGTACTTC. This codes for CSARDSGELYEQYF.

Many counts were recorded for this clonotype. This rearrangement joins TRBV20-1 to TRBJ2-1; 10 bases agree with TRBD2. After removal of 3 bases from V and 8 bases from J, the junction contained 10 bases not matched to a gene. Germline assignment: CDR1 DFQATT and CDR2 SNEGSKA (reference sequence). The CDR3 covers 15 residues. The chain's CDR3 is CSARKAGGPLDEQFF. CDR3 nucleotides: TGCAGTGCTAGGAAAGCGGGAGGGCCTTTAGATGAGCAGTTCTTC.

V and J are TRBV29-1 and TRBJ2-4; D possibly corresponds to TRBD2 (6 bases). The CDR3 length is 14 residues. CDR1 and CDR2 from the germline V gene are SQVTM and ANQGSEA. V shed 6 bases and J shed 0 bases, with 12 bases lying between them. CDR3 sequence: CSVEGGLAKNIQYF. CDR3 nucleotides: TGCAGCGTGGAGGGTGGGCTAGCCAAAAACATTCAGTACTTC.

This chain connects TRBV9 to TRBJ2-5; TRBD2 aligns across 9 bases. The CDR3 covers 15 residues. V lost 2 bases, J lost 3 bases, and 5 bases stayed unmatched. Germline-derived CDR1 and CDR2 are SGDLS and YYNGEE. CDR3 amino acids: CASSVSGRWEETQYF. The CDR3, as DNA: TGTGCCAGCAGCGTTAGCGGGAGATGGGAAGAGACCCAGTACTTC.

CDR3 region: CASIGTYGYTF. DNA for the CDR3: TGTGCCAGCATCGGGACGTATGGCTACACCTTC. The V and J genes are TRBV25-1 and TRBJ1-2; D is possibly TRBD1 (5 bases). This CDR3 comprises 11 residues. The germline V gene has CDR1 MGHDK and CDR2 SYGVNS. V gave up 7 bases and J gave up 5 bases, with 8 bases separating them.

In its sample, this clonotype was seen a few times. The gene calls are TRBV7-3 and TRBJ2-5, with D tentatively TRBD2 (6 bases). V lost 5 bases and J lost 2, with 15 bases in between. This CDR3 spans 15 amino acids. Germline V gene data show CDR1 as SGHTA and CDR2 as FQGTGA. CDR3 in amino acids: CASSVGGSGQETQYF. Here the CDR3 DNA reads TGTGCCAGCAGCGTGGGGGGTAGTGGGCAAGAGACCCAGTACTTC. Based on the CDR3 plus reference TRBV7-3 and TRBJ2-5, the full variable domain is GAGVSQTPSNKVTEKGKYVELRCDPISGHTALYWYRQSLGQGPEFLIYFQGTGAADDSGLPNDRFFAVRPEGSVSTLKIQRTERGDSAVYLCASSVGGSGQETQYFGPGTRLLVL.

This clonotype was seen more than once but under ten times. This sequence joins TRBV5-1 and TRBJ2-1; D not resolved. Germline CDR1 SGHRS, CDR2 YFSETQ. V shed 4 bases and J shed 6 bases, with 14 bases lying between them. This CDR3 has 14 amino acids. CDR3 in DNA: TGCGCCAGCAGCCCCCGTCCGGCCGGCAATGAGCAGTTCTTC. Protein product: CASSPRPAGNEQFF.

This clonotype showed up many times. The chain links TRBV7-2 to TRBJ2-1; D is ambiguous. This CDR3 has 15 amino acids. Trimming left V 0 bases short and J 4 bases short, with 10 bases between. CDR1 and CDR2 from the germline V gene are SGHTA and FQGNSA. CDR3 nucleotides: TGTGCCAGCAGCTTAGCGGCCCCGGCGTACAATGAGCAGTTCTTC. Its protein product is CASSLAAPAYNEQFF. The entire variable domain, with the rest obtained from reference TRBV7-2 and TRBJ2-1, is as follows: GAGVSQSPSNKVTEKGKDVELRCDPISGHTALYWYRQSLGQGLEFLIYFQGNSAPDKSGLPSDRFSAERTGGSVSTLTIQRTQQEDSAVYLCASSLAAPAYNEQFFGPGTRLTVL.

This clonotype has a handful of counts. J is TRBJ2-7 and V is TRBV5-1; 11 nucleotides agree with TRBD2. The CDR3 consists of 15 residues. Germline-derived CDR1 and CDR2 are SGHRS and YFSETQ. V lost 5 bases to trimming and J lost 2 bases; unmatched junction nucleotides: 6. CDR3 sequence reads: CASRAGLAGTYEQYF. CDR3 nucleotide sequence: TGCGCCAGCAGGGCTGGACTAGCGGGTACCTACGAGCAGTACTTC.

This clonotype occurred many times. The CDR3, as DNA: TGTGCCACCTCCCGTGGGGCAGGAGAGACCCAGTACTTC. This sequence encodes CATSRGAGETQYF. The chain joins TRBV11-2 to TRBJ2-5, with a possible D match to TRBD1 (5 bases). Germline assignment: CDR1 SGHAT and CDR2 FQNNGV. Deletions cut 10 bases from V and 4 bases from J, with 16 bases between. CDR3 size: 13 residues. Filled out from reference TRBV11-2 and TRBJ2-5, the complete variable domain reads EAGVAQSPRYKIIEKRQSVAFWCNPISGHATLYWYQQILGQGPKLLIQFQNNGVVDDSQLPKDRFSAERLKGVDSTLKIQPAKLEDSAVYLCATSRGAGETQYFGPGTRLLVL.

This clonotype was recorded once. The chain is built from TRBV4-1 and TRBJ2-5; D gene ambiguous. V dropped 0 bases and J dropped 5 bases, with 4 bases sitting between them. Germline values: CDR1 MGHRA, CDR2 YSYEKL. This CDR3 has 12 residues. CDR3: CASSQDEETQYF. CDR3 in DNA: TGCGCCAGCAGCCAAGATGAGGAGACCCAGTACTTC.

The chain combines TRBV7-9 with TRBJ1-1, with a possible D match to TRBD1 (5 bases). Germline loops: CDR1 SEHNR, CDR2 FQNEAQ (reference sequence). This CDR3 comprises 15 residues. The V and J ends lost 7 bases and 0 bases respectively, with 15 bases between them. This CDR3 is CASTRQSMMNTEAFF. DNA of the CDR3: TGTGCCAGCACAAGACAGTCGATGATGAACACTGAAGCTTTCTTT.

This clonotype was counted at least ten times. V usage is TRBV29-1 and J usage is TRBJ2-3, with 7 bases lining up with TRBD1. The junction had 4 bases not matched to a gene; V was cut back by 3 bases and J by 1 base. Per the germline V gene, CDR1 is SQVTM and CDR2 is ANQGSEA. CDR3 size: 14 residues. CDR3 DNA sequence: TGCAGCGTTGAGGGGACAGACCGCACAGATACGCAGTATTTT. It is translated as CSVEGTDRTDTQYF.

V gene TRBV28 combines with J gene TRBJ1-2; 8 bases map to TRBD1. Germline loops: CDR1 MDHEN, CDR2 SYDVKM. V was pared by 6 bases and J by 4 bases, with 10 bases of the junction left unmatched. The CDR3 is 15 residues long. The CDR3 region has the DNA TGTGCCAGCAGCACCGGGACAGGAACGCTCTATGGCTACACCTTC. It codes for CASSTGTGTLYGYTF.